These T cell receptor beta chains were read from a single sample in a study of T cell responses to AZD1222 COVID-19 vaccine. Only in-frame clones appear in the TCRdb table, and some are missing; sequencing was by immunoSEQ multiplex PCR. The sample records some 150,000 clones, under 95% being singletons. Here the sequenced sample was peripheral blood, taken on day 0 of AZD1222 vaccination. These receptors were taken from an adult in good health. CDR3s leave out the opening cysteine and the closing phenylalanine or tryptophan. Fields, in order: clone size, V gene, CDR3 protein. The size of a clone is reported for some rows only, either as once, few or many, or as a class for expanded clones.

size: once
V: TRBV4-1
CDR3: ASSQGWGDGNTIY

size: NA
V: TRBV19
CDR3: ASNLGTGGYT

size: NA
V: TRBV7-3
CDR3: ASSLLAGGPDTQY

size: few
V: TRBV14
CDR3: ASSPLGSYGTDTQY

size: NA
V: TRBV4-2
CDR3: ASSQDRGAGGSNQPQH

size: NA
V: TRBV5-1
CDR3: ASSYEGTRINTEAF

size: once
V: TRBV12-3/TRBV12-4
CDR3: ASRGTDGYT

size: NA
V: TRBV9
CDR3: ASSVDSGRGNEKLF

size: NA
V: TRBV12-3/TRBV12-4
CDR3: ASSQRSEQF

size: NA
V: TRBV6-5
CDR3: ASSSQGGHDGYT

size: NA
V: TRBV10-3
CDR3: ASSSGETQY

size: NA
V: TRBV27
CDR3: ASSPLLSGGSGELF

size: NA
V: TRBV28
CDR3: ASSTLVQREGFFYEQY

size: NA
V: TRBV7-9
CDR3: ASSLARQGDYT

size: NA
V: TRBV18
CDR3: ASSGVNTEAF

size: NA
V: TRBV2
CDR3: ASSGTGDNQPQH

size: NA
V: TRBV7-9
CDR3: ALKGDRAGDTQY

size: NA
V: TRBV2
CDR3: ASSGQGAKETQY

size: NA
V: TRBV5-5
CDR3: ASSLGRQNTEAF

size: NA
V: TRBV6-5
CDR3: ASKKLAGTQETQY

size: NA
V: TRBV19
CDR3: ASSSGQGGSPLH

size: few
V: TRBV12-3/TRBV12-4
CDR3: ASSRNRGGEQY

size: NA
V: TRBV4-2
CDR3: ASSQDGGQEGTEAF

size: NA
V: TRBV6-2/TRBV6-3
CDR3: ASSIGQGPRGDYGYT

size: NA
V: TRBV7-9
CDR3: ASSRRVGQGNEKLF

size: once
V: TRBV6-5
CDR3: ASTLIQGATEAF

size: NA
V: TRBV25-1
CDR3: ASSDRTYGYT

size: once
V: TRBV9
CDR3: ASSDRASNQPQH

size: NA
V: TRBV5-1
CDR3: ASSSLGSGGDTQY

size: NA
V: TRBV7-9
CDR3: ASSVRGDRAHEQF

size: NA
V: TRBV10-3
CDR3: AIGTGGLETQY

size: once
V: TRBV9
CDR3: ASSVGSGQAGATNEKLF

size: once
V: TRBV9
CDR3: ASSVGQSSSYNEQF

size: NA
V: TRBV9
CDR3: ASSVVAGADTGELF

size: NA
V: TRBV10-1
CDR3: ASSDDPDAGINSPLH

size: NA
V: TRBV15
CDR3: ATSRDWVRVAGTGETQY

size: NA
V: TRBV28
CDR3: ASRLDIRAYEQY

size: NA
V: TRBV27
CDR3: ASSLLNSPLH

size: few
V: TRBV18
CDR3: ASSGDRPPGGSGANVLT

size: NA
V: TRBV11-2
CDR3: ASSLSSTDTQY

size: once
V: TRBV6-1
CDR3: ASSDGTRAYEQY

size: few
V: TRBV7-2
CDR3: ASSLGQIPGRPQH

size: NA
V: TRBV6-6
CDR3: ASSYSGEGWGQPQH

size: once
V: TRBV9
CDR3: ASSALRQHGYT

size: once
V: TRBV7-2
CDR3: ASSLVQGRYGYT

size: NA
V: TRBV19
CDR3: ASSIQGARYGYT

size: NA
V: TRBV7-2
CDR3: ASSSGQTLYEQY